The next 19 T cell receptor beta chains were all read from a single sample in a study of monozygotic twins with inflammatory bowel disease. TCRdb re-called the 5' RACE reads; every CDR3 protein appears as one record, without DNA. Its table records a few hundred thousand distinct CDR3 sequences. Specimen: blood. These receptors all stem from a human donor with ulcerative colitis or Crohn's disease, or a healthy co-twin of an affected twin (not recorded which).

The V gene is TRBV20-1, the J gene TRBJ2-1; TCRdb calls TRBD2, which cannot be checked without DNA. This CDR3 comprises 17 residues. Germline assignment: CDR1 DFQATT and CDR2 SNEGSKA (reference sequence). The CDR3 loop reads CSARDAGGGQRGNEQFF.

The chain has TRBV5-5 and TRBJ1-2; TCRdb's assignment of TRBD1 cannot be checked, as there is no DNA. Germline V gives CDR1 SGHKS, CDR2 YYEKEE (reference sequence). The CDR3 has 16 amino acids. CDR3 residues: CASSLAPRGSPYGYTF.

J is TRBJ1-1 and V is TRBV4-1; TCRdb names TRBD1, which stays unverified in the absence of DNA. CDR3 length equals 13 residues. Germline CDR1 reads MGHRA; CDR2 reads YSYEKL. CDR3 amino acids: CASSPGTWGEAFF.

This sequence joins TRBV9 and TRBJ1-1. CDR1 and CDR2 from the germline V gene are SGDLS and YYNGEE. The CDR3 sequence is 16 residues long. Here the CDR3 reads CASSVATGVMNTEAFF.

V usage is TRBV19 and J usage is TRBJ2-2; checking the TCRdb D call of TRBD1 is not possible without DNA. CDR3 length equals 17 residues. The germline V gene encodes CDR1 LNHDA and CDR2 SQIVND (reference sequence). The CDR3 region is CASLTHGGRPNTGELFF.

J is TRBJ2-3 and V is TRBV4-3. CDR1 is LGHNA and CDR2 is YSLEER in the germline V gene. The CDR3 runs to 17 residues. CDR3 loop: CASSQDAAVTSTDTQYF.

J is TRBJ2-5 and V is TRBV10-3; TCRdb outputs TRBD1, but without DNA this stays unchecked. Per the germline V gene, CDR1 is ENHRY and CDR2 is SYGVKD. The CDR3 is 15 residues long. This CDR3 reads CAIRKTGGIEETQYF.

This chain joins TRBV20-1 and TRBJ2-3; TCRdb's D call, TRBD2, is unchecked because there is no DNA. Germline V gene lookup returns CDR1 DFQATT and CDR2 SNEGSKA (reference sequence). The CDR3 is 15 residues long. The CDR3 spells CSAVTSERFGDTQYF.

The CDR3 reads CASSPPQRPEAFF. The rearrangement uses TRBV5-1 and TRBJ1-1; without DNA, the TCRdb call of TRBD1 cannot be checked. Germline CDR1 is SGHRS and CDR2 is YFSETQ. The CDR3 spans 13 residues. Full variable domain (rest looked up from reference TRBV5-1 and TRBJ1-1): KAGVTQTPRYLIKTRGQQVTLSCSPISGHRSVSWYQQTPGQGLQFLFEYFSETQRNKGNFPGRFSGRQFSNSRSEMNVSTLELGDSALYLCASSPPQRPEAFFGQGTRLTVV.

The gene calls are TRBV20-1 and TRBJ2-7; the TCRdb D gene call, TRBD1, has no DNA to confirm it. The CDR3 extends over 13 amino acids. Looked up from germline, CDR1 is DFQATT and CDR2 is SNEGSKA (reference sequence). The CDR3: CSANRDRGHEQYF.

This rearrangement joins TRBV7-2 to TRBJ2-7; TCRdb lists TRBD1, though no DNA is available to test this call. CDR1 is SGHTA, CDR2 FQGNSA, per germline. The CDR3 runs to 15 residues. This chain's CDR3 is CASSSGTGSIYEQYF.

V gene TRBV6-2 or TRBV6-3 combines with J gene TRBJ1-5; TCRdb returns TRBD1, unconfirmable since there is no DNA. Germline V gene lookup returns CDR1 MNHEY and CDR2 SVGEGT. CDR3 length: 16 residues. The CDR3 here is CASSYPTSPSNQPQHF.

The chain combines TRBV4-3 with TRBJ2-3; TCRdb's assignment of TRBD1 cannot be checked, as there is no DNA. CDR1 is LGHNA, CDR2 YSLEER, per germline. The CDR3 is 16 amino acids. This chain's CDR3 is CASSFQRDRAGDTQYF.

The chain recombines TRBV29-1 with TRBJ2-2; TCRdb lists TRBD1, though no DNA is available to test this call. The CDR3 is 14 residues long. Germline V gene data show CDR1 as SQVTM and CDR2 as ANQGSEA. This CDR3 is CSATDRSYTGELFF.

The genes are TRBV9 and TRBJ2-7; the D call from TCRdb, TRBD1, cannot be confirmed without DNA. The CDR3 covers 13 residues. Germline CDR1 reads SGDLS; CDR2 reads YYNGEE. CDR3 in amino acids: CASSGERGYEQYF.

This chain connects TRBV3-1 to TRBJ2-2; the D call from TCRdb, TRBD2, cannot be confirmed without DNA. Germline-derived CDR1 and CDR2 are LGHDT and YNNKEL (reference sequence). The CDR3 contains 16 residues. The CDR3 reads CASSQLSGGRTGELFF.

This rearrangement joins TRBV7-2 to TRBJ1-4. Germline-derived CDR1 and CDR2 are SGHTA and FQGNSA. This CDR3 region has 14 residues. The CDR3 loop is CASSLEAANEKLFF. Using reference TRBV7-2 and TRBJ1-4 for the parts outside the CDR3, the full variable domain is GAGVSQSPSNKVTEKGKDVELRCDPISGHTALYWYRQSLGQGLEFLIYFQGNSAPDKSGLPSDRFSAERTGGSVSTLTIQRTQQEDSAVYLCASSLEAANEKLFFGSGTQLSVL.

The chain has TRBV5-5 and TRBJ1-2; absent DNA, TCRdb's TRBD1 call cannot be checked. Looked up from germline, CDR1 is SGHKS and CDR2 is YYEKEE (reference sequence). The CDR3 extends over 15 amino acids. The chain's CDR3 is CASSLQAGTNYGYTF.

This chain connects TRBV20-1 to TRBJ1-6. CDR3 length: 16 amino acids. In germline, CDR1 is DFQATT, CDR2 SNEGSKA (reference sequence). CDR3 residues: CSARTQNQGRHSPLHF.